This T cell receptor (beta chain) was identified during a study of T cell responses to AZD1222 COVID-19 vaccine. General study results and limits: In all cases, repertoires were sampled only after the peak T cell response. Recipients of two AZD1222 doses showed rising Spike-specific TCR breadth and depth. Reportedly, close to half of spike-specific TCRs are directed against unmutated variant regions. White British people made up most donors, females outnumbered males, and clonal diversity was possibly underestimated.

With 0 bases removed from V and 5 bases from J, the gap between germline ends came to 8 bases. This CDR3 region has 14 residues. The germline V gene encodes CDR1 LNHNV and CDR2 YYDKDF (reference sequence). The method was immunoSEQ multiplex PCR; TCRdb's version includes in-frame clones alone and lacks a portion of them. The sample lists about 150,000 clones, approximately 90% seen once, with approximately 1.6% in the top ten. On this clone itself: Its antigen is unidentified.

The receptor's source is an adult in good health. This sequence joins TRBV15 and TRBJ2-1; D uncertain. Specimen: peripheral blood, collected on day 0 of AZD1222 vaccination. The CDR3 reads CATSRDTKNNEQFF. In DNA form, the CDR3 reads TGTGCCACCAGCAGAGATACAAAAAACAATGAGCAGTTCTTC.